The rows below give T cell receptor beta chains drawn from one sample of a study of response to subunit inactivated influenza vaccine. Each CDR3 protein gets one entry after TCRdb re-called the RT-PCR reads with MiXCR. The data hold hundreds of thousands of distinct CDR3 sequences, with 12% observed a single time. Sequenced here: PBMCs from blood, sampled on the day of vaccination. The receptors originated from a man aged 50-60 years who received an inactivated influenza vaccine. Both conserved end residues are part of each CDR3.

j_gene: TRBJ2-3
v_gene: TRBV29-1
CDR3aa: CSVPPRGLTDTQYF

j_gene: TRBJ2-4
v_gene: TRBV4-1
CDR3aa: CASSHALLDIQYF

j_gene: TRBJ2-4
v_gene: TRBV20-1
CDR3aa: CSASAGGMVGKNIQYF

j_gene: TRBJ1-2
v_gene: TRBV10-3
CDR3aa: CAISDRQEINYGYTF

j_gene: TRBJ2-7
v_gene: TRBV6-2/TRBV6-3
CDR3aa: CASSYSPTGLSYEQYF

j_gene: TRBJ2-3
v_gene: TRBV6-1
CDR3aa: CASDGLAALTDTQYF

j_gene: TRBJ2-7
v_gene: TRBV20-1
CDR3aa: CSARASGGVITYEQYF

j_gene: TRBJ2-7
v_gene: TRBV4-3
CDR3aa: CASSREGDRGSSYEQYF

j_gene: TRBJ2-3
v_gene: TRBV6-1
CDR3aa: CASLQWGGRRVTDTQYF

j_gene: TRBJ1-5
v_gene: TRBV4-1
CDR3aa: CASSQEDRVNQPQHF

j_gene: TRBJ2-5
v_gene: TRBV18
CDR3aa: CASSAEAWTQYF

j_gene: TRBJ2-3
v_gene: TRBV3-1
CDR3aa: CASSQEASGTGDTQYF

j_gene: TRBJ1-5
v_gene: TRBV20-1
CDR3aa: CSARDWRQGSNQPQHF

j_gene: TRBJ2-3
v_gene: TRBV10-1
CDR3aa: CASSEGPSSTDTQYF

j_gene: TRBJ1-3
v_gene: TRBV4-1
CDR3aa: CASSQDSWGVYTIYF

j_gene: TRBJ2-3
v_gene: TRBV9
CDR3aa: CASSVGGSGRIDTQYF

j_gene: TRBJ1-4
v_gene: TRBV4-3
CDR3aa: CASSQGVTGWHEKLFF

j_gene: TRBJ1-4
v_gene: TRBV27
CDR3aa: CASSLSVGGGEKLFF

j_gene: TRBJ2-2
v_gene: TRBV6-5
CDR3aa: CDSSYSRLAGATGELFF

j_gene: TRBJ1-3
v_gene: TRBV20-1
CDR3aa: CSGSDSSGNTINF

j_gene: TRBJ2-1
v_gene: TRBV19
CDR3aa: CASSIDGLQPYNEQFF

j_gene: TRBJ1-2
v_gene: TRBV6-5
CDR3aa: CASSYSSGANYGYTF

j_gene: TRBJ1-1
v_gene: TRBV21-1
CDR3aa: CASSKDKEGNTEAFF

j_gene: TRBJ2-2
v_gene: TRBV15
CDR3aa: CATSPGTGGLAGELFF

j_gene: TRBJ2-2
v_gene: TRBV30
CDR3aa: CAWSPGLATGELFF

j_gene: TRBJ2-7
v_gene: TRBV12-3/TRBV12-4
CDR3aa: CASSQSGTYEQYF

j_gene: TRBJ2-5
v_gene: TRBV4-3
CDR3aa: CASSQSREETQYF

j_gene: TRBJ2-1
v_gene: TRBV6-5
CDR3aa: CASSYSFRVGYYNEQFF

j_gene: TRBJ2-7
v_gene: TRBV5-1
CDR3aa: CASSILDSYEQYF

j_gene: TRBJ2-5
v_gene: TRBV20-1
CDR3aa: CSAERTGAARETQYF

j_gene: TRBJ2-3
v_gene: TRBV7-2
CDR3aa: CASSSSPVAGVGYF

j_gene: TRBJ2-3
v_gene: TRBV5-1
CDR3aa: CASSKAGTVPYTQYF

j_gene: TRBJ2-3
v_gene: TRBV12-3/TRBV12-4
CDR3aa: CASRIGLASADTQYF

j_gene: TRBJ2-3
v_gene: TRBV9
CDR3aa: CASRAGSTDTQYF

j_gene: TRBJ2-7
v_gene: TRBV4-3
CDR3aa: CASSQGPPAGTYEQYF

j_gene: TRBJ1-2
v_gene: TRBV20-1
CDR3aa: CSAPPGGTYYGYTF

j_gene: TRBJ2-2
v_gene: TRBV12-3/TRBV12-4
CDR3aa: CASSLPSGSAVGELFF

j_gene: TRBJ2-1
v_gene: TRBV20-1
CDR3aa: CSAQTSYNEQFF

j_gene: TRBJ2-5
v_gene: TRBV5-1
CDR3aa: CASSLVLAKETQYF